This T cell receptor (beta chain) derives from a study of T cell responses to AZD1222 COVID-19 vaccine. Findings of the study overall: Reports say nearly half of spike-specific TCRs go after unmutated variant regions. After the peak T cell response, and only then, were repertoires sampled.

Measured with immunoSEQ multiplex PCR; TCRdb has only the in-frame clones, and not every one. The table includes roughly 180,000 clones, roughly 92% detected once. Turning to this clone: The antigen remains undetermined.

The study pooled second doses at about 4 or about 12 weeks. V shed 5 bases and J 3 bases; nucleotides not matched to a gene: 6. The CDR3 sequence is 15 residues long. The germline V gene has CDR1 MNHEY and CDR2 SVGAGI. The sequences come from peripheral blood, collected 28 days after the second AZD1222 dose. The sequence was collected from an adult who received the AZD1222 COVID-19 vaccine. The chain carries TRBV6-5 and TRBJ2-1; 8 nucleotides agree with TRBD1. In DNA, the CDR3 is TGTGCCAGCAGTCGAGACAGGGGCCTCTACAATGAGCAGTTCTTC. It codes for CASSRDRGLYNEQFF.